This T cell receptor beta chain was identified in a study of tumor-infiltrating lymphocytes in localized non-small cell lung cancer (dated by TCRdb to the early 2020s). A note on the overall study: Several histologies were represented in the cohort, which also included both smokers and never-smokers as well as patients whose samples were collected after neoadjuvant chemotherapy. Each patient contributed resected tumor tissue and uninvolved lung tissue from the same patient, described as non-adjacent to the tumor. The same patients underwent several integrated assays, with TCR sequencing performed together with flow cytometry, multiplex immunofluorescence, RNA-seq, exome sequencing and proteomics. The overall ICON cohort comprised fewer than 170 surgical patients with localized non-small cell lung cancer whose tumors were resected. A total of fewer than 60 patients were included in the paired tumor versus uninvolved lung comparison of immunoSEQ T-cell fraction.

The immunoSEQ assay used for TCR sequencing gave the T-cell fraction in both tumor and uninvolved lung tissue. On the authors' methods: To analyze survival, patients were divided into a high T-cell fraction group (upper tertile) and a low T-cell fraction group (lower two tertiles), and the two groups were compared using a log-rank test. A signed-rank test was used to test paired tumor versus uninvolved lung differences in T-cell fraction. Sourced from immuneACCESS, this table was stored by TCRdb with only in-frame sequences that have V and J called. A share of the clones is absent; for the studies checked, an unresolved V gene accounts for under half, and the remainder has no known explanation. That table furnishes V, J and clone size, whereas the DNA furnished D and trimming. The sample data list some 7,100 clones, and around 55% of these were observed just once. The ten biggest clones cover 12% of the sample.

ICON enrollment began in early 2016, and the last patient was enrolled in 2018. A subcohort of under 90 patients provided fresh tumor and matched uninvolved tissue for in-depth immune analyses, with TCR sequencing among those analyses. No cell sorting was done, and TCR sequencing was instead run on DNA isolated from bulk tissue. CDR1 and CDR2 (ENHRY, SYGVKD) derive from the germline V gene. Trimming removed 1 base from V and 3 bases from J; the gene matches leave 8 bases unexplained. The CDR3 runs 16 amino acids, cysteine and phenylalanine included. Only the CDR3 DNA is retained, 48 bases long and in frame from the first base. Results the study describes overall, beyond this receptor: Recurrence-free survival showed no association with tumor T-cell fraction measured by TCR sequencing (p = 0.61). No difference in TCR-derived T-cell fraction was observed between the flow cytometry-defined immunotypes IM1 (good prognosis) and IM2 (poor prognosis). TCRbeta sequencing supported higher T cell infiltration in tumors than in uninvolved lung tissue, consistent with immunofluorescence CD3 counts. Assay coverage differed among patients according to how much tissue was available, so only a subset of the cohort had TCR sequencing. Because different assays used different pieces of the same tissue, intratumor heterogeneity could not be separated from technical variation.

Regarding this clone: Its antigen is still unknown. No base-level quality is on record; no much larger clone is a single base apart.

Sequences were obtained from lung tumor tissue. The TCR sequence derives from a human donor with non-small cell lung cancer. The chain is assembled from TRBV10-3 and TRBJ2-7, and 8 junction bases match TRBD2. The DNA reads as follows: TGTGCCATCAGTGAGTTCCCCCGGGAGGGCCTCTACGAGCAGTACTTC. Its translation reads: CAISEFPREGLYEQYF.